Sequencing of this TCR beta chain was carried out in a study of blood T cell repertoires in COVID-19. The data were produced by immunoSEQ multiplex PCR, yet TCRdb's version contains in-frame clones alone and is incomplete. The sample shows 46,000 or so clones, approximately 82% of them seen only once. Sequences were obtained from peripheral blood. The source is a human donor in a cohort sampled during active COVID-19.

CDR3 bases: TGCGCCAGCAGCTTGGCCGAAGAGGCTAAACTGTTTTTT. It encodes CASSLAEEAKLFF. The chain employs TRBV5-1 and TRBJ1-4; no clear D gene. The V end was cut by 0 bases, the J end by 11 bases, with 11 bases between. CDR1 and CDR2 (germline): SGHRS, YFSETQ. This CDR3 spans 13 amino acids.